The 23 T cell receptor beta chains below all came from one sample that was sequenced in a study of CD8 T cells in ankylosing spondylitis. Study results and caveats: One TCR beta motif, made up of about 8 highly homologous variants, appeared characteristic of ankylosing spondylitis blood.

Their antigens remain unidentified. TCRdb reprocessed the 5' RACE reads with MiXCR, giving one entry per CDR3 protein. The table lists fewer than 500,000 distinct CDR3 sequences, roughly 26% of them singletons. The material sequenced was blood, either unsorted or a sorted T cell fraction (not recorded which). These receptors all come from a male donor with ankylosing spondylitis.

This clonotype was seen more than once but under ten times. V is TRBV28 and J is TRBJ1-3; 11 bases match TRBD1. Germline values: CDR1 MDHEN, CDR2 SYDVKM. The CDR3 totals 19 residues. Trimming removed 6 bases from V and 1 base from J; junction bases left unmatched: 14. CDR3 sequence: CASSSTTPGQGVSGNTIYF. CDR3 in DNA: TGTGCCAGCAGCAGCACTACCCCGGGACAGGGGGTTTCTGGAAACACCATATATTTT.

This clonotype has a handful of counts. Germline is not matched at one junction end, which may reflect a read error. The chain combines TRBV12-3 or TRBV12-4 with TRBJ2-1; TRBD2 might be the D (5 bases). The length of the CDR3 is 12 residues. CDR3 coding DNA: TGTGCCAGCAGCCCTGTGGGCGGGCTCCCGCTGTGG. Translating gives CASSPVGGLPLW.

The chain recombines TRBV24-1 with TRBJ2-2; 9 bases line up with TRBD1. CDR1 is KGHDR, CDR2 SFDVKD, per germline. The CDR3 spans 17 residues. The V and J ends lost 3 bases and 1 base, in that order; junction bases with no gene match: 5. This chain's CDR3 is CATSDQTGQGNTGELFF. CDR3 coding DNA: TGTGCCACCAGTGATCAAACGGGACAGGGGAACACCGGGGAGCTGTTTTTT.

This clonotype was counted between two and nine times. This sequence joins TRBV27 and TRBJ1-5; tentatively, D is TRBD1 (6 bases). The length of the CDR3 is 13 residues. Germline lookup yields CDR1 MNHEY and CDR2 SMNVEV (reference sequence). The ends were cut back, 6 bases at V and 14 bases at J, with 20 bases in the middle. CDR3: CASSLVGASREHF. DNA for the CDR3: TGTGCCAGCAGCCTGGTGGGGGCCAGCAGGGAGCATTTT.

In its sample, this clonotype was seen a few times. The chain recombines TRBV20-1 with TRBJ1-1; 11 bases line up with TRBD1. Trimming took 1 base from V and 7 from J; bases not matched to a gene: 11. The CDR3 loop spans 16 amino acids. Looked up from germline, CDR1 is DFQATT and CDR2 is SNEGSKA (reference sequence). The CDR3 region has the DNA TGCAGTGCTAGAGTCTTTGGGACAGGGGGTTTAAGTGAAGCTTTCTTT. Translated, it gives CSARVFGTGGLSEAFF.

This chain connects TRBV20-1 to TRBJ2-5; D remains ambiguous. CDR3 size: 14 residues. V was cut by 0 bases and J by 1 base, with 9 bases left in between. Germline assignment: CDR1 DFQATT and CDR2 SNEGSKA (reference sequence). The CDR3 reads CSARDPRGQETQYF. For the CDR3, the DNA is TGCAGTGCTAGAGATCCCCGAGGCCAAGAGACCCAGTACTTC.

This clonotype was counted only a few times. The V gene is TRBV10-1, the J gene TRBJ2-5; 11 bases map to TRBD2. From germline, CDR1 is WNHNN and CDR2 SYGVQD (reference sequence). The V and J ends lost 6 bases and 7 bases, in that order; junction bases with no gene match: 7. CDR3 length equals 14 residues. CDR3 in DNA: TGCGCCAGCAGCGCGACTAGCGGGACCGTGACCCAGTACTTC. It codes for CASSATSGTVTQYF.

This clonotype has more than one count but fewer than ten. The genes are TRBV12-3 or TRBV12-4 and TRBJ2-3; maybe TRBD2 (6 bases). Trimming left V 6 bases short and J 0 bases short, with 16 bases between. The CDR3 contains 16 residues. CDR3 DNA sequence: TGTGCCAGCAGCCTCCCCGGGCGGGGTAGCACAGATACGCAGTATTTT. Amino acid sequence: CASSLPGRGSTDTQYF.

This clonotype was detected only a few times. V usage is TRBV5-1 and J usage is TRBJ1-1; 7 positions match TRBD1. Losses at the gene ends were 1 base for V and 2 bases for J; bases not matched to a gene: 8. CDR3 length equals 16 residues. Germline V gene lookup returns CDR1 SGHRS and CDR2 YFSETQ. The CDR3 loop reads CASSLNNRGDNTEAFF. Written as DNA, the CDR3 is TGCGCCAGCAGCTTGAACAACAGGGGCGACAACACTGAAGCTTTCTTT.

V is TRBV14 and J is TRBJ2-7; TRBD2 agrees at 7 bases. Germline values: CDR1 SGHDN, CDR2 FVKESK. The CDR3 loop spans 18 amino acids. Trimming removed 1 base from V and 2 bases from J; junction bases left unmatched: 14. CDR3 nucleotides: TGTGCCAGCAGCCAAGTCAAGGGTGGAGCGGGACGGACCTACGAGCAGTACTTC. It is translated as CASSQVKGGAGRTYEQYF.

This clonotype was seen a handful of times. CDR3 protein: CSVATSGHYEQYF. The CDR3 coding sequence is TGCAGCGTTGCGACTAGCGGGCACTACGAGCAGTACTTC. The rearrangement links TRBV29-1 to TRBJ2-7, with 10 bases fitting TRBD2. V shed 4 bases and J 3 bases; nucleotides not matched to a gene: 3. The CDR3 contains 13 residues. The germline V gene has CDR1 SQVTM and CDR2 ANQGSEA.

This clonotype was recorded a few times. This chain connects TRBV5-5 to TRBJ2-1, with 12 bases matching TRBD1. This CDR3 contains 15 residues. The V gene end was trimmed by 4 bases and the J gene end by 3 bases; junction bases not matched to a gene: 2. Germline loops: CDR1 SGHKS, CDR2 YYEKEE (reference sequence). CDR3 region: CASSRDRGLYNEQFF. The CDR3 DNA follows: TGTGCCAGCAGCCGGGACAGGGGGCTCTACAATGAGCAGTTCTTC.

The V call is TRBV3-1, the J call TRBJ2-5; D is possibly TRBD2 (5 bases). V gave up 3 bases and J gave up 1 base, with 15 bases separating them. Germline CDR1 and CDR2: LGHDT and YNNKEL (reference sequence). This CDR3 has 16 amino acids. CDR3 coding DNA: TGTGCCAGCAGCCATTTACACGGGATGCGCCAAGAGACCCAGTACTTC. It codes for CASSHLHGMRQETQYF.

This chain joins TRBV20-1 and TRBJ2-7, with 8 bases lining up with TRBD2. CDR3 length: 15 residues. The V and J ends lost 0 bases and 3 bases, in that order; junction bases with no gene match: 7. Germline V gene data show CDR1 as DFQATT and CDR2 as SNEGSKA (reference sequence). The CDR3 is CSARDPGLADYEQYV. The DNA of the CDR3 is TGCAGTGCTAGAGATCCAGGACTAGCAGACTACGAGCAGTACGTC.

This clonotype showed up just a few times. The chain links TRBV19 to TRBJ2-3, with D perhaps given as TRBD1 or TRBD2 (6 bases each). This CDR3 has 13 residues. Trimming shortened V by 7 bases and J by 4 bases, and 12 bases separated the two germline ends. Germline V CDR1 and CDR2: LNHDA, SQIVND (reference sequence). This CDR3 is CASTRRGADTQYF. The CDR3 DNA reads as TGTGCCAGTACCCGGAGGGGGGCAGATACGCAGTATTTT.

The rearrangement links TRBV20-1 to TRBJ2-1; TRBD2 matches 13 bases. CDR3 size: 15 residues. Germline V CDR1 and CDR2: DFQATT, SNEGSKA (reference sequence). V gave up 5 bases and J gave up 2 bases; unmatched junction bases: 3. DNA of the CDR3: TGCAGTGCTCATGGGACTAGCGGGACCTACAATGAGCAGTTCTTC. Translating gives CSAHGTSGTYNEQFF.

The chain has TRBV24-1 and TRBJ2-3; unclear D gene. CDR3 size: 13 residues. Trimming shortened V by 4 bases and J by 2 bases, and 6 bases separated the two germline ends. In germline, CDR1 is KGHDR, CDR2 SFDVKD. Here the CDR3 reads CATSEPPTDTQYF. CDR3 bases: TGTGCCACCAGTGAACCTCCCACAGATACGCAGTATTTT.

The J gene is TRBJ2-2, the V gene TRBV18; D call uncertain. CDR1 is KGHSH, CDR2 LQKENI, per germline. V gave up 8 bases and J gave up 8 bases, with 15 bases separating them. The CDR3 is made up of 13 amino acids. CDR3 DNA: TGTGCCAGCCCGAAAGATCTGCGGGGGGAGCTGTTTTTT. Its translation is CASPKDLRGELFF.

This chain uses TRBV5-1 with TRBJ2-1; 12 bases map to TRBD2. V shed 0 bases and J 1 base; nucleotides not matched to a gene: 2. This CDR3 is 17 amino acids long. Germline values: CDR1 SGHRS, CDR2 YFSETQ. CDR3 amino acids: CASSLGLAGVSYNEQFF. The CDR3 nucleotides read TGCGCCAGCAGCTTGGGACTAGCGGGAGTTTCCTACAATGAGCAGTTCTTC.

This chain joins TRBV5-1 and TRBJ2-3; maybe TRBD1 (5 bases). The germline gives CDR1 SGHRS, CDR2 YFSETQ. The germline V and J ends were trimmed by 4 bases and 2 bases, with 11 bases remaining between them. This CDR3 has 14 amino acids. The CDR3 here is CASSVGQSTDTQYF. For the CDR3, the DNA is TGCGCCAGCAGCGTGGGGCAGTCCACAGATACGCAGTATTTT. Variable domain in full (rest from reference TRBV5-1 and TRBJ2-3): KAGVTQTPRYLIKTRGQQVTLSCSPISGHRSVSWYQQTPGQGLQFLFEYFSETQRNKGNFPGRFSGRQFSNSRSEMNVSTLELGDSALYLCASSVGQSTDTQYFGPGTRLTVL.

V usage is TRBV5-6 and J usage is TRBJ1-2, with D unclear. The CDR3 has 20 residues. Germline V lookup: CDR1 SGHDT, CDR2 YYEEEE. V was trimmed by 4 bases and J by 7 bases, leaving 35 bases between them. The CDR3 DNA reads as TGTGCCAGCAGCACACGTACCCTTCAGTGGGAGTTTAGCGTTTCGGTTGGCTACACCTTC. It yields the protein CASSTRTLQWEFSVSVGYTF. Looking up the rest from reference TRBV5-6 and TRBJ1-2 gives the full variable domain: DAGVTQSPTHLIKTRGQQVTLRCSPKSGHDTVSWYQQALGQGPQFIFQYYEEEERQRGNFPDRFSGHQFPNYSSELNVNALLLGDSALYLCASSTRTLQWEFSVSVGYTFGSGTRLTVV.

There are a few counts of this clonotype. The chain uses TRBV20-1 and TRBJ2-3; 11 nucleotides align to TRBD2. J lost 4 bases, V lost 5 bases, and 8 bases had no gene match. The CDR3 has 15 residues. CDR1 and CDR2 (germline): DFQATT, SNEGSKA (reference sequence). CDR3 protein: CSAEPGLADPDTQYF. Written as DNA, the CDR3 is TGCAGTGCTGAGCCGGGACTAGCGGACCCAGATACGCAGTATTTT.

The chain carries TRBV30 and TRBJ1-1; perhaps TRBD1 as D (6 bases). The germline gives CDR1 GTSNPN, CDR2 SVGIG (reference sequence). This CDR3 comprises 15 residues. V was clipped by 1 base and J by 1 base, with 13 bases between them. Written as DNA, the CDR3 is TGTGCCTGGAGTGCTGCGGTCAGGGGGAACACTGAAGCTTTCTTT. Protein: CAWSAAVRGNTEAFF.